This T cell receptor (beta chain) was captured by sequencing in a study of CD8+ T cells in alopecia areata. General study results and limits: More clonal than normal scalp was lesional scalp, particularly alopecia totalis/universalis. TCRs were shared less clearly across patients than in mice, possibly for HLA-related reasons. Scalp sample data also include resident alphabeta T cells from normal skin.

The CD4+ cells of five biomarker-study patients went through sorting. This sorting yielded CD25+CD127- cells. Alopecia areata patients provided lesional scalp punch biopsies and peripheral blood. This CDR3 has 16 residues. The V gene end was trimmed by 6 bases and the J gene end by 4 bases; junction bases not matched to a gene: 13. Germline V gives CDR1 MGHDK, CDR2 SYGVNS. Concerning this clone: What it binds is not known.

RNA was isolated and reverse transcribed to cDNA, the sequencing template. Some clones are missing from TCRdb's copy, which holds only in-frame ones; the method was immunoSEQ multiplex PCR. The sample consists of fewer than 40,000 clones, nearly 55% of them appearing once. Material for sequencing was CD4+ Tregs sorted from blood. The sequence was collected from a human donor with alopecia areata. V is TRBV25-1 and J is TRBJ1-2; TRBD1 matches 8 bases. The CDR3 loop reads CASSQGQGLGGYGYTF. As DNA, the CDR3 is TGTGCCAGCAGCCAAGGACAGGGACTGGGTGGCTATGGCTACACCTTC.